This section outlines one TCR beta chain sequence together with its context. Looked up from germline, CDR1 is SGHRS and CDR2 is YFSETQ. Trimming cost V 0 bases and J 4 bases, with 10 bases left between them. This CDR3 spans 15 amino acids. The entry originates in a study of blood T cell repertoires in COVID-19. In the study overall: The United States, Italy and Spain were the sources of the acute and convalescent COVID-19 samples. PBMCs, B-cell-depleted T cells, or T cells provided the cDNA or gDNA that made up the material.

In the study's own analysis: Counts of nucleated cells, estimated from reference gene primer amplification, were obtained. Assay used: immunoSEQ multiplex PCR; TCRdb lists only in-frame clones, some missing. The V and J calls and the clone size are those of that table, but D and trimming were determined from the DNA. The sample lists around 160,000 clones, around 85% occurring once. This chain links TRBV5-1 with TRBJ1-4; D ambiguous. Source material: peripheral blood. The source of this sequence is a man in his fifties or sixties with active or convalescent COVID-19. The CDR3 DNA sequence: TGCGCCAGCAGCTTGGTTGGGTCGGGTAATGAAAAACTGTTTTTT. Amino acid sequence: CASSLVGSGNEKLFF.